One sample yielded the 26 T cell receptor beta chains listed below, sequenced in a study of cytomegalovirus exposure and HLA in healthy donors. PCR employed 60 Vbeta and 13 Jbeta primers. Clones were read by immunoSEQ multiplex PCR, and TCRdb kept only the in-frame ones, dropping some. The table lists approximately 190,000 clones, approximately 84% of them singletons. The sequenced sample was PBMCs. The receptors were sampled from a boy under 18 in good health and CMV-seronegative.

This chain uses TRBV6-4 with TRBJ2-7, with D possibly being TRBD1 (5 bases). Trimming stripped 3 bases from V and 2 bases from J, with 8 bases between. The CDR3 loop spans 13 amino acids. Germline V CDR1 and CDR2: MRHNA, SNTAGT. CDR3 coding DNA: TGTGCCAGCAGTGATGACAGAGCCTACGAGCAGTACTTC. It specifies CASSDDRAYEQYF.

This sequence joins TRBV30 and TRBJ1-5; possibly TRBD1 for D (5 bases). The V gene's germline CDR1 is GTSNPN and CDR2 SVGIG (reference sequence). Trimming cost V 0 bases and J 0 bases, with 6 bases left between them. CDR3 length: 14 amino acids. The CDR3 nucleotides read TGTGCCTGGAGTGTTGACAGTAGCAATCAGCCCCAGCATTTT. This codes for CAWSVDSSNQPQHF.

This clone was counted between two and nine times. This sequence joins TRBV23-1 and TRBJ2-7, with 7 bases identical to TRBD1. TRBV23-1 is an ORF; its function is uncertain. V lost 6 bases to trimming and J lost 4 bases; unmatched junction nucleotides: 30. The CDR3 covers 21 residues. As DNA, the CDR3 is TGCGCCAGCAGCCCAATCCGAAACTCCAGGGGGTCGTATCCGAAACCATACGAGCAGTACTTC. Translating gives CASSPIRNSRGSYPKPYEQYF.

The chain combines TRBV9 with TRBJ2-1; TRBD2 matches 13 bases. Trimming cost V 0 bases and J 10 bases; bases outside gene matches: 10. The germline V gene encodes CDR1 SGDLS and CDR2 YYNGEE. The CDR3 is made up of 17 amino acids. CDR3 loop: CASSVATSGGALEEQFF. The CDR3 coding sequence is TGTGCCAGCAGCGTAGCAACTAGCGGGGGGGCCTTGGAAGAGCAGTTCTTC.

This sequence joins TRBV27 and TRBJ1-4; D may be TRBD1 (6 bases). Germline V lookup: CDR1 MNHEY, CDR2 SMNVEV (reference sequence). The CDR3 consists of 16 residues. Deletions cut 5 bases from V and 5 bases from J, with 18 bases between. The CDR3 sequence is CASSPLRQAGNEKLFF. The DNA for the CDR3 is TGTGCCAGCAGTCCACTCCGACAGGCCGGGAATGAAAAACTGTTTTTT.

A few counts support this clone. V gene TRBV2 combines with J gene TRBJ1-1; TRBD1 is a possible D gene (5 bases). The CDR3 extends over 13 amino acids. V lost 10 bases and J lost 0, with 12 bases in between. The germline V gene encodes CDR1 SNHLY and CDR2 FYNNEI. Here the CDR3 DNA reads TGTGCCACCCTCAGGGCGCTGAACACTGAAGCTTTCTTT. It specifies CATLRALNTEAFF.

The chain combines TRBV2 with TRBJ1-2, with D possibly matching TRBD1 (5 bases). Germline CDR1 is SNHLY and CDR2 is FYNNEI. There are 14 residues in the CDR3. Between the trimmed V and J ends, which lost 6 bases and 7 bases, there was a span of 18 bases. The CDR3 DNA sequence: TGTGCCAGCAGAGCTGACAGCGGGGTTAGTGGCTACACCTTC. Translation: CASRADSGVSGYTF.

This clone was detected only once. The chain combines TRBV6-6 with TRBJ1-2; 9 bases map to TRBD1. Germline V CDR1 and CDR2: MNHNY, SVGAGI (reference sequence). The CDR3 totals 16 residues. V lost 5 bases, J lost 5 bases, and 12 bases stayed unmatched. The CDR3 nucleotides are TGTGCCAGCAGTACCGAAAACAGGGGGCGCAAATATGGCTACACCTTC. Its translation: CASSTENRGRKYGYTF.

The rearrangement joins TRBV29-1 to TRBJ2-5; TRBD1 matches 12 bases. The J call may be wrong; the DNA end is better matched by TRBJ2-7. Germline V CDR1 and CDR2: SQVTM, ANQGSEA. This CDR3 comprises 13 residues. CDR3 bases: TGCAGCGCCCTGGGACAGGGGGCATACGAGCAGTACTTC. Amino acids: CSALGQGAYEQYF.

V gene TRBV4-1 combines with J gene TRBJ2-1, with a tentative D call TRBD2 (5 bases). Trimming shortened V by 3 bases and J by 2 bases, and 14 bases separated the two germline ends. The germline gives CDR1 MGHRA, CDR2 YSYEKL. The CDR3 sequence is 16 residues long. DNA of the CDR3: TGCGCCAGCAGCCAGCCTCGGAGGTCGACCTACAATGAGCAGTTCTTC. It translates to CASSQPRRSTYNEQFF.

The rearrangement uses TRBV4-1 and TRBJ1-4, with D uncertain. Germline V CDR1 and CDR2: MGHRA, YSYEKL. Trimming shortened V by 6 bases and J by 3 bases, and 14 bases separated the two germline ends. The length of the CDR3 is 15 residues. The CDR3 sequence is CASRRVGGSNEKLFF. In nucleotides, the CDR3 is TGCGCCAGCAGACGGGTCGGAGGTTCTAATGAAAAACTGTTTTTT.

V gene TRBV4-2 combines with J gene TRBJ2-4; 10 nucleotides line up with TRBD2. CDR1 is LGHNA and CDR2 is YNFKEQ in the germline V gene. Trimming cost V 0 bases and J 8 bases; bases outside gene matches: 7. This CDR3 has 16 amino acids. The CDR3 sequence is CASSQDPSGSLYIQYF. CDR3 in DNA: TGTGCCAGCAGCCAAGATCCTAGCGGGAGTCTGTACATTCAGTACTTC.

CDR3 coding DNA: TGTGCCTGGAGTGGCGGGGCGGGAGGCTACACCTTC. It codes for CAWSGGAGGYTF. The genes are TRBV30 and TRBJ1-2; D is possibly TRBD1 (5 bases). Germline V CDR1 and CDR2: GTSNPN, SVGIG (reference sequence). The V end lost 1 base, the J end lost 8 bases, and 11 bases lay between the germline ends. There are 12 residues in the CDR3.

This clone came up a few times. The chain recombines TRBV9 with TRBJ1-2; D not resolved. Germline CDR1 reads SGDLS; CDR2 reads YYNGEE. There are 15 residues in the CDR3. Trimming left V 0 bases short and J 5 bases short, with 14 bases between. CDR3 in DNA: TGTGCCAGCAGCGTAGAGGTACAGATTGAGTATGGCTACACCTTC. Translated, it gives CASSVEVQIEYGYTF.

This chain links TRBV9 with TRBJ2-7, with 7 bases matching TRBD1. CDR1 and CDR2 from the germline V gene are SGDLS and YYNGEE. Losses at the gene ends were 1 base for V and 2 bases for J; bases not matched to a gene: 6. The CDR3 is 15 amino acids. This CDR3 is CASSVSRGIPYEQYF. The CDR3 region has the DNA TGTGCCAGCAGCGTAAGCAGGGGGATCCCCTACGAGCAGTACTTC.

The V call is TRBV2, the J call TRBJ2-3; D call uncertain. This CDR3 is 13 amino acids long. Trimming pared 8 bases from V and 2 bases from J, leaving 11 bases between. Germline V gives CDR1 SNHLY, CDR2 FYNNEI. In DNA form, the CDR3 reads TGTGCCAGCTGCCCAGAAATCACAGATACGCAGTATTTT. This encodes CASCPEITDTQYF.

The CDR3 spells CASSLLAGTRAQYF. The DNA of the CDR3 is TGTGCCAGCAGTTTACTAGCGGGAACTCGGGCCCAGTACTTC. The V and J genes are TRBV27 and TRBJ2-5; 9 nucleotides agree with TRBD2. Germline assignment: CDR1 MNHEY and CDR2 SMNVEV (reference sequence). Trimming at V came to 2 bases and at J to 9 bases, leaving 7 bases not matched to a gene. The CDR3 loop spans 14 amino acids.

This clone has a handful of counts. The CDR3 region has the DNA TGTGCCAGCAGTTTGGGAGACCTGGAGACCCAGTACTTC. This gives the protein CASSLGDLETQYF. This chain joins TRBV28 and TRBJ2-5, with a possible D match to TRBD2 (5 bases). In germline, CDR1 is MDHEN, CDR2 SYDVKM. V was clipped by 3 bases and J by 5 bases, with 10 bases between them. The CDR3 is 13 residues long.

This clone was seen only a few times. The genes are TRBV7-3 and TRBJ1-1; TRBD1 might be the D (6 bases). Trimming shortened V by 2 bases and J by 1 base, and 14 bases separated the two germline ends. The CDR3 runs 16 residues. Germline loops: CDR1 SGHTA, CDR2 FQGTGA. CDR3 region: CASSLGGDRRNTEAFF. The CDR3 DNA reads TGTGCCAGCAGCTTAGGGGGAGACAGGAGGAACACTGAAGCTTTCTTT.

This clone appeared a single time. The J gene is TRBJ2-3, the V gene TRBV6-6, with a weak D call TRBD2 (6 bases). The CDR3 contains 15 residues. The germline V and J ends were trimmed by 5 bases and 4 bases, with 16 bases remaining between them. Germline CDR1 and CDR2: MNHNY and SVGAGI (reference sequence). The CDR3: CASSNGGEAADTQYF. CDR3 sequence (DNA): TGTGCCAGCAGTAACGGAGGGGAGGCGGCAGATACGCAGTATTTT.

J is TRBJ2-2 and V is TRBV27; TRBD1 aligns across 8 bases. The germline CDR1 and CDR2 sequences are MNHEY and SMNVEV (reference sequence). The CDR3 covers 14 residues. Trimming at V came to 6 bases and at J to 8 bases, leaving 8 bases not matched to a gene. The CDR3 here is CASSSQGVGGELFF. In DNA, the CDR3 is TGTGCCAGCAGCTCACAGGGGGTTGGTGGGGAGCTGTTTTTT.

This chain connects TRBV5-4 to TRBJ1-1; the match to TRBD1 covers 8 bases. This CDR3 region has 15 residues. With 4 bases clipped from V and 0 bases from J, the junction kept 5 bases outside the gene matches. Germline V CDR1 and CDR2: SGHNT, YYREEE (reference sequence). The CDR3 bases are TGTGCCAGCAGCCCGCGGACAGGGCTGAACACTGAAGCTTTCTTT. Translated: CASSPRTGLNTEAFF. Complete variable domain (other parts from reference TRBV5-4 and TRBJ1-1): ETGVTQSPTHLIKTRGQQVTLRCSSQSGHNTVSWYQQALGQGPQFIFQYYREEENGRGNFPPRFSGLQFPNYSSELNVNALELDDSALYLCASSPRTGLNTEAFFGQGTRLTVV.

This clone has a single count. The V call is TRBV19, the J call TRBJ2-7, with TRBD2 as a possible D gene (6 bases). V dropped 3 bases and J dropped 0 bases, with 12 bases sitting between them. Germline lookup yields CDR1 LNHDA and CDR2 SQIVND (reference sequence). This CDR3 has 15 residues. The CDR3 sequence is CASSMGDGSSYEQYF. In DNA, the CDR3 is TGTGCCAGTAGTATGGGGGACGGGAGCTCCTACGAGCAGTACTTC.

V gene TRBV30 combines with J gene TRBJ1-1, with D perhaps TRBD1 (6 bases). CDR3 size: 14 residues. Trimming left V 2 bases short and J 1 base short, with 11 bases between. Germline V lookup: CDR1 GTSNPN, CDR2 SVGIG (reference sequence). CDR3 bases: TGTGCCTGGAGTTCGGGACAACCGAACACTGAAGCTTTCTTT. Its protein is CAWSSGQPNTEAFF.

In its sample, this clone was seen a few times. The chain has TRBV4-3 and TRBJ1-6, with D tentatively TRBD1 (5 bases). This CDR3 region has 13 residues. Looked up from germline, CDR1 is LGHNA and CDR2 is YSLEER. Trimming shortened V by 3 bases and J by 10 bases, and 10 bases separated the two germline ends. The CDR3 region is CASSQQGGSPLHF. The CDR3, as DNA: TGCGCCAGCAGCCAGCAGGGTGGCTCACCCCTCCACTTT.

V usage is TRBV27 and J usage is TRBJ2-2; 10 nucleotides match TRBD2. Germline V gene data show CDR1 as MNHEY and CDR2 as SMNVEV (reference sequence). Trimming at V came to 1 base and at J to 0 bases, leaving 5 bases not matched to a gene. There are 18 residues in the CDR3. Here the CDR3 reads CASSLYPSGGANTGELFF. The CDR3 nucleotides read TGTGCCAGCAGTTTATATCCTAGCGGGGGTGCGAACACCGGGGAGCTGTTTTTT.